This TCR beta chain was identified in a study of OX40 agonist ivuxolimab in advanced cancers. Whole-study findings and limits: The specificity for antigen of the expanded peripheral T cells was not determined. Near-lowest levels of clonal expansion characterized partial responders at 0.1-3.0 mg/kg.

Only in-frame clones appear in the TCRdb table, and some are missing; sequencing was by immunoSEQ multiplex PCR. The sample records about 77,000 clones, over 70% being singletons. Germline V CDR1 and CDR2: ENHRY, SYGVKD. The CDR3 length is 18 residues. J gave up 6 bases and V 0 bases, and 9 bases lay outside the gene matches. About this clone: Its antigen is still unknown.

The sequences come from CD4+ or CD8+ T cells sorted from blood, collected in a trial of the OX40 agonist ivuxolimab. This receptor was identified in an adult with an advanced solid tumor such as melanoma, head and neck, liver or kidney cancer. The chain recombines TRBV10-3 with TRBJ2-1, with 12 bases aligning to TRBD2. The CDR3 DNA sequence: TGTGCCATCAGTGAGTCGGCTAGCGGGAGGGCCCGGGTCAATGAGCAGTTCTTC. It translates to CAISESASGRARVNEQFF.